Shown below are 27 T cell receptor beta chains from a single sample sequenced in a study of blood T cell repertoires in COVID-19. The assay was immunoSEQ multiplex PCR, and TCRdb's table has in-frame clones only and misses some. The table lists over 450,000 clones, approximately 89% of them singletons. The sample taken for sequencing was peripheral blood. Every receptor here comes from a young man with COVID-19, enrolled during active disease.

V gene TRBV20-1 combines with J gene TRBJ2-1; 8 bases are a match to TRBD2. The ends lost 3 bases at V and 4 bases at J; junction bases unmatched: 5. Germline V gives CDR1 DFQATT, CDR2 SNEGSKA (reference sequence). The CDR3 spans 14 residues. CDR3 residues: CSASSTSGYNEQFF. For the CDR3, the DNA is TGCAGTGCTAGTTCTACTAGCGGTTACAATGAGCAGTTCTTC.

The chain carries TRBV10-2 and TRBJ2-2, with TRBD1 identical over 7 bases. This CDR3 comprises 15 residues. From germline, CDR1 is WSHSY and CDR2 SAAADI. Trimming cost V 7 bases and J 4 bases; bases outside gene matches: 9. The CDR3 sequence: CASTKTGFVTGELFF. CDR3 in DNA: TGCGCCAGCACTAAGACAGGGTTTGTCACCGGGGAGCTGTTTTTT.

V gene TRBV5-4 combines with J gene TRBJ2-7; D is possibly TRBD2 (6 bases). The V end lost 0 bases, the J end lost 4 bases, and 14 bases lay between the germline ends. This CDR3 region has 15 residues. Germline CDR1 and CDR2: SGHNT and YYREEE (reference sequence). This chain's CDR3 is CASSLAPSEGYEQYF. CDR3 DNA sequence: TGTGCCAGCAGCTTGGCCCCTAGCGAGGGATACGAGCAGTACTTC.

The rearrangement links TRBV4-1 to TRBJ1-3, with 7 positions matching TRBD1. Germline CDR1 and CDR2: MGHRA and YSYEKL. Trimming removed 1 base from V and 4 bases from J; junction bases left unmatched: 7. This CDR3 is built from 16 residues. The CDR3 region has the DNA TGCGCCAGCAGCCAAGCCCAAGGGGACAGAGGAAACACCATATATTTT. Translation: CASSQAQGDRGNTIYF.

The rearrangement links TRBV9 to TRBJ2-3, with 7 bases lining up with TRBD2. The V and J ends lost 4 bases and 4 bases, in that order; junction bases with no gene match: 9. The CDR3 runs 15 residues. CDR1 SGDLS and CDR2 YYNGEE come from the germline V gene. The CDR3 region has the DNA TGTGCCAGCAGCAGCCAGGCGGGAGTGTCAGATACGCAGTATTTT. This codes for CASSSQAGVSDTQYF.

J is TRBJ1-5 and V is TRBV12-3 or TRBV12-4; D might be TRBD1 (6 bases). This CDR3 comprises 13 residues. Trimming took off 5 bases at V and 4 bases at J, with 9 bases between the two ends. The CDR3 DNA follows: TGTGCCAGCAGTGACCAGGGGAATCAGCCCCAGCATTTT. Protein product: CASSDQGNQPQHF.

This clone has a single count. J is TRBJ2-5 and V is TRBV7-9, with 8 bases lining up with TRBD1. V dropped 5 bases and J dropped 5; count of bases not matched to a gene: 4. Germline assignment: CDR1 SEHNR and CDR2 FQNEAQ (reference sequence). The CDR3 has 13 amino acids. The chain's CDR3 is CASSPTGGETQYF. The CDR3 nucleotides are TGTGCCAGCAGCCCCACAGGGGGGGAGACCCAGTACTTC.

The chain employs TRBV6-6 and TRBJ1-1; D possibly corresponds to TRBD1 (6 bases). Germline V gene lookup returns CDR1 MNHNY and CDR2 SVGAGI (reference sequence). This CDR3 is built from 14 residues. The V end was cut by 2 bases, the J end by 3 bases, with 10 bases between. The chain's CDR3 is CASSYLGGDTEAFF. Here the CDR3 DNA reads TGTGCCAGCAGTTACCTAGGGGGGGACACTGAAGCTTTCTTT.

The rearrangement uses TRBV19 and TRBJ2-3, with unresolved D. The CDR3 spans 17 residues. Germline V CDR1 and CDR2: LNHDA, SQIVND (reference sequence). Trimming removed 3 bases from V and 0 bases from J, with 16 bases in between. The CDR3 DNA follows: TGTGCCAGTAGTATCAGTAAAGTCGCCTCTAGCACAGATACGCAGTATTTT. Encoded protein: CASSISKVASSTDTQYF.

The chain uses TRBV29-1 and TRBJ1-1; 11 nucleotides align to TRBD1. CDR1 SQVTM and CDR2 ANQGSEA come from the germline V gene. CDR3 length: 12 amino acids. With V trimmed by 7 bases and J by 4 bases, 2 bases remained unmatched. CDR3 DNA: TGCAGCGGCGGGACAGGGGGCACTGAAGCTTTCTTT. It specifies CSGGTGGTEAFF.

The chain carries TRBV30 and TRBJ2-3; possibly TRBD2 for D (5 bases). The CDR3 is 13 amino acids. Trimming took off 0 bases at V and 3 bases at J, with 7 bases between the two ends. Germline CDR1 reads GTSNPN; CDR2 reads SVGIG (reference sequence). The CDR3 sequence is CAWSVRTTDTQYF. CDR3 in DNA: TGTGCCTGGAGTGTCAGGACTACAGATACGCAGTATTTT.

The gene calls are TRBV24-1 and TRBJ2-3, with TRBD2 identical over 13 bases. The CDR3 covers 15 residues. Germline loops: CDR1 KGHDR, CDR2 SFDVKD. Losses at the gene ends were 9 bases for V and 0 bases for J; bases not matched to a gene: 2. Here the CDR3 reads CATGTSGISTDTQYF. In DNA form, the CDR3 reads TGTGCCACCGGGACTAGCGGGATCAGCACAGATACGCAGTATTTT.

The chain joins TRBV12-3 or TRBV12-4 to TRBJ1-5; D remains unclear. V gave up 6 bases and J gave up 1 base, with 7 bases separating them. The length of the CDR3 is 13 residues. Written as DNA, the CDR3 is TGTGCCAGCAGATCCAGGAGCAATCAGCCCCAGCATTTT. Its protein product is CASRSRSNQPQHF.

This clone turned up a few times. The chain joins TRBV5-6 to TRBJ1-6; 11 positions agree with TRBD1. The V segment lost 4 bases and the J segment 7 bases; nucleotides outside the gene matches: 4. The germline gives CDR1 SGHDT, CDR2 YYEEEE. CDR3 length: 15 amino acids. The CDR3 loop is CASSPGQGENSPLHF. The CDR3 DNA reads TGTGCCAGCAGCCCGGGACAGGGGGAAAATTCACCCCTCCACTTT.

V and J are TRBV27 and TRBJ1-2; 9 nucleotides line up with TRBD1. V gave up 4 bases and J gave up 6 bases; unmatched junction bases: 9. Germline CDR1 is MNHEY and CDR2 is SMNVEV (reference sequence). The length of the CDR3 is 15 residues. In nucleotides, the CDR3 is TGTGCCAGCAGTTCAACTTCGACAGGGGGGCATGGCTACACCTTC. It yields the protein CASSSTSTGGHGYTF.

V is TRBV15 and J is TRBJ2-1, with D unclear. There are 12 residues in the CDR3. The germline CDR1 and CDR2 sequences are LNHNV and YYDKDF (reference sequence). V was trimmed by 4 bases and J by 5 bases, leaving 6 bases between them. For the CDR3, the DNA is TGTGCCACCAGCACCAGAAACAATGAGCAGTTCTTC. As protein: CATSTRNNEQFF.

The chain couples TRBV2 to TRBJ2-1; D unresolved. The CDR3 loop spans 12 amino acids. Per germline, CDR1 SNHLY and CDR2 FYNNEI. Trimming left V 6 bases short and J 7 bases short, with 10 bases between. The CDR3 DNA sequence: TGTGCCAGCAGGCTAGATCGGAATGAGCAGTTCTTC. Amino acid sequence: CASRLDRNEQFF.

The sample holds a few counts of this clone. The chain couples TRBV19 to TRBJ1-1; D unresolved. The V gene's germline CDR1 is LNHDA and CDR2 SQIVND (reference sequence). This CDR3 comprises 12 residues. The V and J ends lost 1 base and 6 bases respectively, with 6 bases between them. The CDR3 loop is CASSIGLAEAFF. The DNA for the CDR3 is TGTGCCAGTAGTATAGGACTCGCTGAAGCTTTCTTT.

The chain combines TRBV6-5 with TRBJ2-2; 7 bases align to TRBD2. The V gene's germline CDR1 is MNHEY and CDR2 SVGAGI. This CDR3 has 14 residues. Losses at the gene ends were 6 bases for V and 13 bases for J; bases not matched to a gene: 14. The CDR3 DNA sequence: TGTGCCAGCAGACCCCCGACTAGCAGTATTGGGCTGTTTTTT. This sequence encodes CASRPPTSSIGLFF.

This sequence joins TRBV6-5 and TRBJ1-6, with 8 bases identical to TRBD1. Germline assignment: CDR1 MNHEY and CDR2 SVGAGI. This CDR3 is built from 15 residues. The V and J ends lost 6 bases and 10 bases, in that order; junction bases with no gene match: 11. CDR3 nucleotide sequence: TGTGCCAGCAGACGCCGACAGGGGAAAGCGTCACCCCTCCACTTT. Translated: CASRRRQGKASPLHF.

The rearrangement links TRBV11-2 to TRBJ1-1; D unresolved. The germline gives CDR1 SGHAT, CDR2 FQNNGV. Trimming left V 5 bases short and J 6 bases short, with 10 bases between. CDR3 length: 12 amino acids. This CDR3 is CASSPDSPEAFF. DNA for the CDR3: TGTGCCAGCAGCCCCGACTCCCCTGAAGCTTTCTTT.

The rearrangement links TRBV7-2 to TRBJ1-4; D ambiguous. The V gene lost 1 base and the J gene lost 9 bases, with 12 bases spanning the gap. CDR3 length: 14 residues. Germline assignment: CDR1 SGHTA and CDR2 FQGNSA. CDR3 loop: CASSLGRRAQKLFF. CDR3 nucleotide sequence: TGTGCCAGCAGCTTAGGGCGGAGGGCGCAAAAACTGTTTTTT.

The CDR3 here is CTSSRPPGGRVPRGEQFF. CDR3 nucleotides: TGCACCAGCAGCCGTCCTCCCGGCGGGAGGGTCCCACGGGGTGAGCAGTTCTTC. The chain is built from TRBV1 and TRBJ2-1; TRBD2 is the table's D call and was not checked against the DNA. TRBV1 is a pseudogene segment. The CDR3 extends over 18 amino acids.

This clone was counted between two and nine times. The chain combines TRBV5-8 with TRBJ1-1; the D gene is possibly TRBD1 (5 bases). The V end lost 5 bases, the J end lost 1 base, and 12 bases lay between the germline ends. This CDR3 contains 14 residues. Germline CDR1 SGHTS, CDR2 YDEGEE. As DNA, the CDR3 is TGTGCCAGCAGGCTAGGCCAGGGGAACACTGAAGCTTTCTTT. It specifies CASRLGQGNTEAFF.

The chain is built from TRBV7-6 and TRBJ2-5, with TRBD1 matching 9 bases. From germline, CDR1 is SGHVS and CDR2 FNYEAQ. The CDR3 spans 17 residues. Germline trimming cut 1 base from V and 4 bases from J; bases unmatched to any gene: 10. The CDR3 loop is CASSLVARTGVVETQYF. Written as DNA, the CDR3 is TGTGCCAGCAGCTTAGTTGCCCGGACAGGGGTGGTAGAGACCCAGTACTTC.

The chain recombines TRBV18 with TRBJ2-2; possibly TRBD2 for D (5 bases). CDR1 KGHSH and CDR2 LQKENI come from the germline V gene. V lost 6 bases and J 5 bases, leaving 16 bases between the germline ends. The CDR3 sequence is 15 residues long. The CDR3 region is CASSLAEASTGELFF. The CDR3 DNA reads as TGTGCCAGCTCCCTAGCAGAGGCTTCGACCGGGGAGCTGTTTTTT.

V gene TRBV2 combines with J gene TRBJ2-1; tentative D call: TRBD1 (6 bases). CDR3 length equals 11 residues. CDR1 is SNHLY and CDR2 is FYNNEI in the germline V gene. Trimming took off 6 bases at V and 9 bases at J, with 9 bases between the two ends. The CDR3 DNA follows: TGTGCCAGCAGGAACAGGGTTGAGCAGTTCTTC. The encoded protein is CASRNRVEQFF.